This entry lists 7 T cell receptor beta chains sequenced from one sample in a study of blood T cell repertoires in COVID-19. Repertoires were generated with immunoSEQ multiplex PCR, while TCRdb's copy carries only in-frame clones and drops some. The table has roughly 110,000 clones, around 89% seen once. The material sequenced was peripheral blood. The origin of the receptors is a man aged 50 to 59 with active or convalescent COVID-19.

This clone was counted ten times or more. V gene TRBV2 combines with J gene TRBJ2-5, with TRBD2 as a possible D gene (6 bases). Germline V gene lookup returns CDR1 SNHLY and CDR2 FYNNEI. This CDR3 is 13 amino acids long. Between the trimmed V and J ends, which lost 5 bases and 0 bases, there was a span of 7 bases. The CDR3 sequence is CASSRDYQETQYF. CDR3 coding DNA: TGTGCCAGCAGTCGGGACTACCAAGAGACCCAGTACTTC.

This sequence joins TRBV13 and TRBJ2-5; 8 bases agree with TRBD2. Germline CDR1 PRHDT, CDR2 FYEKMQ (reference sequence). Trimming removed 5 bases from V and 1 base from J; junction bases left unmatched: 12. The CDR3 consists of 17 residues. The CDR3 protein is CASSKRFAGGVQETQYF. The CDR3 coding sequence is TGTGCCAGCAGCAAGAGGTTTGCGGGGGGAGTCCAAGAGACCCAGTACTTC.

In its sample, this clone was seen a few times. The rearrangement uses TRBV6-5 and TRBJ2-5, with 8 positions matching TRBD1. Germline-derived CDR1 and CDR2 are MNHEY and SVGAGI. V lost 4 bases, J lost 5 bases, and 6 bases stayed unmatched. This CDR3 spans 14 amino acids. The CDR3 region has the DNA TGTGCCAGCAGTTTCGACAGGGGATCTGAGACCCAGTACTTC. Its translation: CASSFDRGSETQYF.

The J gene is TRBJ2-2, the V gene TRBV7-6; the match to TRBD1 covers 10 bases. CDR1 is SGHVS and CDR2 is FNYEAQ in the germline V gene. Unmatched junction bases numbered 8, after V lost 10 bases and J lost 0 bases. The CDR3 contains 16 residues. The CDR3: CATQRQGATNTGELFF. The CDR3 nucleotides are TGTGCCACCCAGAGACAGGGGGCGACGAACACCGGGGAGCTGTTTTTT.

This chain joins TRBV7-2 and TRBJ2-1; 12 bases are a match to TRBD2. CDR1 and CDR2 (germline): SGHTA, FQGNSA. This CDR3 region has 15 residues. J lost 8 bases, V lost 5 bases, and 7 bases had no gene match. CDR3: CASSITSGRTDEQFF. The CDR3 DNA is TGTGCCAGCAGCATTACTAGCGGGAGGACGGATGAGCAGTTCTTC. Based on the CDR3 plus reference TRBV7-2 and TRBJ2-1, the full variable domain is GAGVSQSPSNKVTEKGKDVELRCDPISGHTALYWYRQSLGQGLEFLIYFQGNSAPDKSGLPSDRFSAERTGGSVSTLTIQRTQQEDSAVYLCASSITSGRTDEQFFGPGTRLTVL.

This clone was recorded only once. The V and J genes are TRBV5-6 and TRBJ2-7; TRBD2 matches at 8 bases. This CDR3 is 14 amino acids long. CDR1 and CDR2 from the germline V gene are SGHDT and YYEEEE. The trim removed 4 bases at V and 5 bases at J, leaving 8 bases unmatched. The CDR3 sequence is CASSTGLVGDEQYF. The DNA for the CDR3 is TGTGCCAGCAGCACGGGACTAGTGGGCGACGAGCAGTACTTC. Combining the CDR3 with reference TRBV5-6 and TRBJ2-7 gives the whole variable domain DAGVTQSPTHLIKTRGQQVTLRCSPKSGHDTVSWYQQALGQGPQFIFQYYEEEERQRGNFPDRFSGHQFPNYSSELNVNALLLGDSALYLCASSTGLVGDEQYFGPGTRLTVT.

The chain carries TRBV5-1 and TRBJ2-5; TRBD1 agrees at 10 bases. With 0 bases clipped from V and 2 bases from J, the junction kept 4 bases outside the gene matches. Per the germline V gene, CDR1 is SGHRS and CDR2 is YFSETQ. This CDR3 region has 16 residues. CDR3 in amino acids: CASSLGGQGQQETQYF. In nucleotides, the CDR3 is TGCGCCAGCAGCTTGGGGGGACAGGGGCAACAAGAGACCCAGTACTTC.